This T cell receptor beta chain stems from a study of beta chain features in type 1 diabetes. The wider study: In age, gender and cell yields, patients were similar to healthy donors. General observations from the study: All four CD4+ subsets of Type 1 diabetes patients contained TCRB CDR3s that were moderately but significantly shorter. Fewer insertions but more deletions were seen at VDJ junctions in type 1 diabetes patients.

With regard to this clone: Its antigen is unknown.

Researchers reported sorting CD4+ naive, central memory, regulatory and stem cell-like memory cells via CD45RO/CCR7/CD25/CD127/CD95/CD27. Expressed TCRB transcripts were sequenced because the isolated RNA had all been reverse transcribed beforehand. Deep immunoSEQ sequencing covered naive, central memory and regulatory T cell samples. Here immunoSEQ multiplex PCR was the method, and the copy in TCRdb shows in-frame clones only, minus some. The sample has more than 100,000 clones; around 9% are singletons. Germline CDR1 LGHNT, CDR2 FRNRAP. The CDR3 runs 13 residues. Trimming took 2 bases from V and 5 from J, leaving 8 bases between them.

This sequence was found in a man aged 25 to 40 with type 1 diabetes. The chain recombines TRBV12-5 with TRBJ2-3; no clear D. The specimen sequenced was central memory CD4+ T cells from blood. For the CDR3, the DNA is TGTGCTAGTGGTTTGTCAGAAAGAGATACGCAGTATTTT. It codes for CASGLSERDTQYF.